This T cell receptor beta chain was identified during a study of T-cell memory formation after mild COVID-19. Turning to the study itself: Clusters were largely donor specific.

5'RACE primed from the constant segment yielded TCR alpha and TCR beta cDNA libraries bearing sample barcodes and UMIs. Via MiXCR, TCRdb re-called the 5' RACE reads, giving one row per CDR3 protein. The table includes around 47,000 distinct CDR3 sequences, less than 9.5% detected once. Looked up from germline, CDR1 is GTSNPN and CDR2 is SVGIG (reference sequence). This CDR3 is 12 amino acids long. Trimming removed 0 bases from V and 6 bases from J, with 6 bases in between. Remarks on this clonotype: Antigen: not known.

Study outcomes and limitations: Second-wave clones with a day 37 peak had unconfirmed SARS-CoV-2 specificity. Pre-infection memory already had some responding clones, implying cross-reactive memory joined.

The clonotype originates from an adult woman who had mild COVID-19 (a few samples of this study predate the infection). Cell type and time point are not known. The material sequenced was PBMCs or a T cell subset sorted from them (not recorded which). The chain links TRBV30 to TRBJ2-1; D is unresolved. CDR3 nucleotide sequence: TGTGCCTGGAGTGTACGGGTCAATGAGCAGTTCTTC. Translating gives CAWSVRVNEQFF.